Below, 25 T cell receptor beta chains from the same sample are listed, as sequenced in a study of shared clonotypes between healthy human individuals. Sequencing was performed with immunoSEQ multiplex PCR; in TCRdb, only in-frame clones are kept and a portion is missing. The sample consists of roughly 500,000 clones, about 85% of them appearing once. The sequenced sample consisted of PBMCs. The source of these receptors is a woman aged 40-49 years in good health. Some clones in this sample may be carry-over from other donors' samples.

A note on this clone: The sample contains more than one DNA sequence encoding this CDR3. This chain joins TRBV6-6 and TRBJ2-7; TRBD2 matches at 12 bases. Germline V gives CDR1 MNHNY, CDR2 SVGAGI (reference sequence). With 5 bases clipped from V and 0 bases from J, the junction kept 2 bases outside the gene matches. This CDR3 comprises 15 residues. CDR3 bases: TGTGCCAGCAGTACGACTAGCGGGAGCTCCTACGAGCAGTACTTC. Translated, it gives CASSTTSGSSYEQYF.

For this clone: A junction end diverges from the germline sequence, so it may reflect a read error. The V call is TRBV7-7, the J call TRBJ2-5, with D perhaps given as TRBD1 or TRBD2 (5 bases each). The CDR3 runs 15 residues. The V gene's germline CDR1 is SSHAT and CDR2 FNYEAQ (reference sequence). CDR3 residues: CASSLASAEGETQYF. The DNA of the CDR3 is TGTGCTAGCAGCTTAGCATCGGCAGAGGGGGAGACCCAGTACTTC.

For this clone: The likely explanation is a read error, given a far larger clone one base away. Other DNA sequences of this sample code for an identical CDR3. The rearrangement joins TRBV5-6 to TRBJ2-6; 8 nucleotides match TRBD1. Germline-derived CDR1 and CDR2 are SGHDT and YYEEEE. This CDR3 is 19 amino acids long. This CDR3 is CASSLADRGWVSGANVLTF. The CDR3 nucleotides are TGTGCCAGCAGCTTGGCCGACAGGGGTTGGGTCTCTGGGGCCAACGTACTGACTTTC.

This clone was recorded a few times. This chain uses TRBV5-1 with TRBJ2-7; D not certain. Per the germline V gene, CDR1 is SGHRS and CDR2 is YFSETQ. The CDR3 has 14 residues. V was trimmed by 2 bases and J by 5 bases, leaving 14 bases between them. The CDR3 region is CASSLTPDDDEQYF. The CDR3 DNA reads as TGCGCCAGCAGCTTAACCCCGGATGACGACGAGCAGTACTTC.

The chain uses TRBV21-1 and TRBJ2-7; the table's TRBD2 call for D was not verified on the DNA. TRBV21-1 is recorded as a pseudogene. CDR3 length equals 19 residues. For the CDR3, the DNA is TGTGCCAGCAGAGACAAACTTCCGAAACTAGCGGGAGGAACCTACGAGCAGTACTTC. Protein: CASRDKLPKLAGGTYEQYF.

The chain combines TRBV5-6 with TRBJ1-1; D is unresolved. CDR3 length: 14 amino acids. With 0 bases removed from V and 4 bases from J, the gap between germline ends came to 10 bases. The germline gives CDR1 SGHDT, CDR2 YYEEEE. The CDR3 nucleotides read TGTGCCAGCAGCTTGGCCGGCCAGTTCACTGAAGCTTTCTTT. As protein: CASSLAGQFTEAFF.

On this clone: Other DNA sequences in this sample translate to the same CDR3. The J gene is TRBJ1-2, the V gene TRBV5-1; D not certain. CDR1 is SGHRS and CDR2 is YFSETQ in the germline V gene. The CDR3 is made up of 13 amino acids. Trimming removed 0 bases from V and 2 bases from J, with 5 bases in between. The CDR3 protein is CASSLAANYGYTF. As DNA, the CDR3 is TGCGCCAGCAGCTTGGCGGCAAACTATGGCTACACCTTC.

CDR3 amino acids: CASSEGSGQPQHF. The CDR3 nucleotides are TGTGCCAGTAGTGAGGGGAGCGGGCAGCCCCAGCATTTT. The chain carries TRBV19 and TRBJ1-5; D is possibly TRBD1 (5 bases). The CDR3 runs to 13 residues. The germline gives CDR1 LNHDA, CDR2 SQIVND (reference sequence). The V gene lost 5 bases and the J gene lost 7 bases, with 12 bases spanning the gap. Variable domain in full (rest from reference TRBV19 and TRBJ1-5): DGGITQSPKYLFRKEGQNVTLSCEQNLNHDAMYWYRQDPGQGLRLIYYSQIVNDFQKGDIAEGYSVSREKKESFPLTVTSAQKNPTAFYLCASSEGSGQPQHFGDGTRLSIL.

This sequence joins TRBV6-4 and TRBJ2-1; 16 bases are shared with TRBD2. The CDR3 runs to 18 residues. The germline CDR1 and CDR2 sequences are MRHNA and SNTAGT. After removal of 2 bases from V and 5 bases from J, the junction contained 6 bases not matched to a gene. The CDR3, as DNA: TGTGCCAGCAGTGACACGGGACTAGCGGGAGGGCCGCACAATGAGCAGTTCTTC. This translates into CASSDTGLAGGPHNEQFF.

This clone was seen a few times. With only one base between it and a far larger clone, this is likely a read error. Other DNA sequences in this sample translate to the same CDR3. This chain connects TRBV28 to TRBJ2-7, with TRBD2 identical over 14 bases. The CDR3 totals 17 residues. In germline, CDR1 is MDHEN, CDR2 SYDVKM. The CDR3 DNA is TGTGCCAGCAGTTTCGGGACTAGCGGGAGTTTTTCCTACGAGCAGTACTTT. It translates to CASSFGTSGSFSYEQYF.

The V gene is TRBV7-6, the J gene TRBJ1-1, with TRBD1 matching over 9 bases. CDR1 is SGHVS, CDR2 FNYEAQ, per germline. The CDR3 runs to 16 residues. V lost 4 bases and J lost 2; bases outside the gene matches: 8. The CDR3 protein is CASSSGTGLSNTEAFF. Written as DNA, the CDR3 is TGTGCCAGCAGCTCGGGGACAGGGCTTTCTAACACTGAAGCTTTCTTT.

V gene TRBV5-4 combines with J gene TRBJ2-7; 7 nucleotides match TRBD2. Germline V gene data show CDR1 as SGHNT and CDR2 as YYREEE (reference sequence). V lost 0 bases to trimming and J lost 5 bases; unmatched junction nucleotides: 5. The CDR3 is 14 amino acids. The CDR3 protein is CASSLGLAYHEQYF. Here the CDR3 DNA reads TGTGCCAGCAGCTTGGGACTAGCTTACCACGAGCAGTACTTC.

The rearrangement uses TRBV9 and TRBJ2-3; 9 bases match TRBD2. Germline lookup yields CDR1 SGDLS and CDR2 YYNGEE. With 2 bases clipped from V and 4 bases from J, the junction kept 8 bases outside the gene matches. This CDR3 comprises 16 residues. The CDR3 is CASSVDSGSVADTQYF. CDR3 DNA sequence: TGTGCCAGCAGCGTCGATAGCGGGAGCGTCGCAGATACGCAGTATTTT.

The chain employs TRBV7-3 and TRBJ2-3; 7 nucleotides align to TRBD2. The CDR3 is made up of 16 amino acids. The V and J ends lost 5 bases and 3 bases, in that order; junction bases with no gene match: 11. Germline V lookup: CDR1 SGHTA, CDR2 FQGTGA. This chain's CDR3 is CASSEFSRRETDTQYF. The CDR3 DNA sequence: TGTGCCAGCAGCGAGTTTTCGCGGCGGGAGACAGATACGCAGTATTTT.

A remark on this clone: It may be a read error: a sequence one base away is much more abundant. Other DNA sequences from this sample encode an identical CDR3 as well. V and J are TRBV13 and TRBJ1-6, with TRBD1 as a possible D gene (6 bases). V was cut by 0 bases and J by 8 bases, with 11 bases left in between. The germline V gene has CDR1 PRHDT and CDR2 FYEKMQ (reference sequence). The CDR3 consists of 15 residues. The DNA for the CDR3 is TGTGCCAGCAGCTTAGGGGACAGAGAGTATTCACCCCTCCACTTT. It is translated as CASSLGDREYSPLHF.

A few counts support this clone. This likely reflects a read error, since a far larger clone is one base away. This rearrangement joins TRBV7-9 to TRBJ2-7, with 7 nucleotides matching TRBD1. Germline CDR1 is SEHNR and CDR2 is FQNEAQ (reference sequence). This CDR3 region has 14 residues. CDR3 nucleotides: TGTGCCAGCAGCTTAGGCGGACAGGCGGACGAGCGGTACTTC. Its translation is CASSLGGQADERYF.

The chain uses TRBV29-1 and TRBJ1-1; D is uncertain. Germline V gene data show CDR1 as SQVTM and CDR2 as ANQGSEA. The CDR3 spans 14 residues. V was pared by 2 bases and J by 1 base, with 11 bases between. The chain's CDR3 is CSVESQEKNTEAFF. The CDR3 bases are TGCAGCGTTGAATCCCAGGAAAAGAACACTGAAGCTTTCTTT. The full variable domain, completed using reference TRBV29-1 and TRBJ1-1, is SAVISQKPSRDICQRGTSLTIQCQVDSQVTMMFWYRQQPGQSLTLIATANQGSEATYESGFVIDKFPISRPNLTFSTLTVSNMSPEDSSIYLCSVESQEKNTEAFFGQGTRLTVV.

The V and J genes are TRBV5-6 and TRBJ2-1; tentatively, D is TRBD1 or TRBD2 (6 bases each). The CDR3 spans 14 residues. From germline, CDR1 is SGHDT and CDR2 YYEEEE. The ends were cut back, 5 bases at V and 5 bases at J, with 14 bases in the middle. CDR3: CASRYLGGNNEQFF. CDR3 coding DNA: TGTGCCAGCAGGTACCTAGGGGGGAACAATGAGCAGTTCTTC.

In the case of this clone: The likely explanation is a read error, given a far larger clone one base away. Different DNA sequences within this sample yield the same CDR3. The rearrangement uses TRBV30 and TRBJ2-1; tentatively, D is TRBD1 (5 bases). Germline V lookup: CDR1 GTSNPN, CDR2 SVGIG (reference sequence). The CDR3 runs 15 residues. CDR3 sequence: CAWSSGLSSYNEQFF. CDR3 sequence (DNA): TGTGCCTGGAGTTCAGGGCTAAGCTCCTACAATGAACAGTTCTTC.

About this clone itself: Given a far larger clone just one base away, this is likely a sequencing read error. The chain is built from TRBV29-1 and TRBJ1-1; no clear D. The CDR3 length is 13 residues. Looked up from germline, CDR1 is SQVTM and CDR2 is ANQGSEA. Here the CDR3 DNA reads TGCAGCGTTGTTCCCTCTATGAACACTGTAGCTTTCTTT. Its protein product is CSVVPSMNTVAFF.

J is TRBJ2-7 and V is TRBV7-8; TRBD2 agrees at 12 bases. The germline V gene encodes CDR1 SGHVS and CDR2 FQNEAQ. The J segment lost 4 bases and the V segment lost 4 bases, leaving 8 bases of the junction unmatched. The CDR3 totals 16 residues. The CDR3 here is CASSSLAGGLQYEQYF. The CDR3 DNA is TGTGCCAGCAGCTCCCTAGCGGGAGGGTTACAGTACGAGCAGTACTTC. Together with reference TRBV7-8 and TRBJ2-7, the CDR3 gives the full variable domain: GAGVSQSPRYKVAKRGQDVALRCDPISGHVSLFWYQQALGQGPEFLTYFQNEAQLDKSGLPSDRFFAERPEGSVSTLKIQRTQQEDSAVYLCASSSLAGGLQYEQYFGPGTRLTVT.

The V and J genes are TRBV2 and TRBJ1-3; TRBD1 matches 9 bases. The CDR3 sequence is 15 residues long. Unmatched junction bases numbered 4, after V lost 5 bases and J lost 2 bases. The germline V gene encodes CDR1 SNHLY and CDR2 FYNNEI. This chain's CDR3 is CASSTQGAPGNTIYF. CDR3 in DNA: TGTGCCAGCAGTACACAGGGGGCACCTGGAAACACCATATATTTT.

The chain links TRBV5-4 to TRBJ1-1; no clear D gene. The germline V and J ends were trimmed by 4 bases and 11 bases, with 9 bases remaining between them. The CDR3 covers 10 residues. Per the germline V gene, CDR1 is SGHNT and CDR2 is YYREEE (reference sequence). The CDR3 loop is CASSPDVAFF. CDR3 DNA: TGTGCCAGCAGCCCGGACGTTGCTTTCTTT.

The CDR3 is CAWTSPGLATSYEQYF. In nucleotides, the CDR3 is TGTGCCTGGACCTCTCCGGGACTAGCGACCTCCTACGAGCAGTACTTC. This chain connects TRBV30 to TRBJ2-7; TRBD2 aligns across 10 bases. After removal of 4 bases from V and 0 bases from J, the junction contained 9 bases not matched to a gene. Germline V gives CDR1 GTSNPN, CDR2 SVGIG (reference sequence). CDR3 length equals 16 residues.

The rearrangement joins TRBV4-3 to TRBJ1-3; 7 bases are shared with TRBD1. V was pared by 0 bases and J by 1 base, with 6 bases of the junction left unmatched. The CDR3 runs 17 residues. Germline V gives CDR1 LGHNA, CDR2 YSLEER. This CDR3 reads CASSQDMAGGSGNTIYF. The CDR3 DNA is TGCGCCAGCAGCCAAGATATGGCAGGGGGGTCTGGAAACACCATATATTTT.